This T cell receptor beta chain was obtained from a study of T cell responses to AZD1222 COVID-19 vaccine. The ends were cut back, 4 bases at V and 4 bases at J, with 11 bases in the middle. CDR1 is SGHRS and CDR2 is YFSETQ in the germline V gene. The CDR3 is 13 amino acids. As concerns this clone: The antigen is not known.

Findings of the study overall: Within unmutated variant regions lay the reported targets of nearly half of spike-specific TCRs. Donors were chiefly white British, with a greater number of females, and clonal diversity was perhaps underestimated. Two AZD1222 administrations were followed by greater Spike-specific TCR breadth and depth. Repertoires were collected only later (after the peak T cell response had occurred).

Sequencing used immunoSEQ multiplex PCR; TCRdb keeps in-frame clones, though not all of them. The table records 150,000 to 180,000 clones, roughly nine tenths of them present only once. V is TRBV5-1 and J is TRBJ1-1; D gene uncertain. The sample here was peripheral blood, taken on day 0 of MenACWY control vaccination. The TCR sequence derives from an adult in good health. The chain's CDR3 is CASSLETGTEAFF. CDR3 bases: TGCGCCAGCAGCCTGGAAACGGGCACTGAAGCTTTCTTT.